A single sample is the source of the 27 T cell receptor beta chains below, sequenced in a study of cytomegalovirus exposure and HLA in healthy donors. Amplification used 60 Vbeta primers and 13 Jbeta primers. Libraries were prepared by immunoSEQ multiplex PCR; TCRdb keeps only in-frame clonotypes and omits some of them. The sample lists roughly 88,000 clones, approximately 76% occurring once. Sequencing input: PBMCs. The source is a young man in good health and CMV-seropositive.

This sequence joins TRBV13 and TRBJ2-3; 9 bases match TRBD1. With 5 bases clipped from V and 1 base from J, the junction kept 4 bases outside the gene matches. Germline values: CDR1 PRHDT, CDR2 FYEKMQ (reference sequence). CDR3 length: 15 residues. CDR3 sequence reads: CASSLRTGGTDTQYF. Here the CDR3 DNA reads TGTGCCAGCAGCCTCCGGACAGGGGGCACAGATACGCAGTATTTT.

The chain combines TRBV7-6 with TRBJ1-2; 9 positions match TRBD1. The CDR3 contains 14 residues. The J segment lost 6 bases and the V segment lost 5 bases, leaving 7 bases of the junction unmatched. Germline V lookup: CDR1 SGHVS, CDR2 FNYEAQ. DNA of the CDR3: TGTGCCAGCAGCGCCTGGGACAGGGAGGATGGCTACACCTTC. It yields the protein CASSAWDREDGYTF.

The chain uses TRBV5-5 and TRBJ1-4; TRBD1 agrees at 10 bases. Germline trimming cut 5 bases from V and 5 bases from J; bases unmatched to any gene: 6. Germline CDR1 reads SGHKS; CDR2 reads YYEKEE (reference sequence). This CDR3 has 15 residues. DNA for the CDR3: TGTGCCAGCAGAAGCCGGGACAGGGGAAATGAAAAACTGTTTTTT. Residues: CASRSRDRGNEKLFF.

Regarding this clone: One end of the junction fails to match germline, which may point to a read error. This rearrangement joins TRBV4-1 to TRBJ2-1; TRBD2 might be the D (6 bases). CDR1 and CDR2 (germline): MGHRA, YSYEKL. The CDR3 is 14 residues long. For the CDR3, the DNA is TGCGCCAGCAGCCAAGATTCAAACGTGGGGGGTAGGCTCTTC. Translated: CASSQDSNVGGRLF.

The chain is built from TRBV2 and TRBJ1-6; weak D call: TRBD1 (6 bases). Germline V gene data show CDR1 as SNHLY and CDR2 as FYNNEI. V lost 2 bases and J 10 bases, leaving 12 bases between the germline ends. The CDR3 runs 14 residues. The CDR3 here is CASSENRVLSPLHF. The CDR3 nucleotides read TGTGCCAGCAGTGAAAACAGGGTCCTCTCACCCCTCCACTTT.

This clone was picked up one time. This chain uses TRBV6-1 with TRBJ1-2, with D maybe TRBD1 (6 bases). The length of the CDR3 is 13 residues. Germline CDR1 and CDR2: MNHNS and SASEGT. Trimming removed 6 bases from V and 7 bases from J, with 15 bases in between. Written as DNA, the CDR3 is TGTGCCAGCAGGTACAGGGAAGGGTCTGGCTACACCTTC. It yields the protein CASRYREGSGYTF.

Written as DNA, the CDR3 is TGCGCCAGCAGCTCTAGAACTAGCGTCAAAGTCTCCTACGAGCAGTACGTC. It translates to CASSSRTSVKVSYEQYV. V usage is TRBV5-1 and J usage is TRBJ2-7, with 7 nucleotides matching TRBD2. J lost 0 bases, V lost 3 bases, and 12 bases had no gene match. Germline values: CDR1 SGHRS, CDR2 YFSETQ. The CDR3 runs to 17 residues.

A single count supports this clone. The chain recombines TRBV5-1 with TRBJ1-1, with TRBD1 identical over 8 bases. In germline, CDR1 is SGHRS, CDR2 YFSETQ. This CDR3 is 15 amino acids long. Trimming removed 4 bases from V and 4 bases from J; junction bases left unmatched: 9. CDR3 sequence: CASSSQGARGTEAFF. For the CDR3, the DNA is TGCGCCAGCAGCAGTCAGGGGGCACGGGGCACTGAAGCTTTCTTT.

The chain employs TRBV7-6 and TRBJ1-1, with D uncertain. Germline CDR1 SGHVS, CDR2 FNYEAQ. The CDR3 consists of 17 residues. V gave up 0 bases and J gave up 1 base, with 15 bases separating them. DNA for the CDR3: TGTGCCAGCAGCTTAGCACGGGTCGGGAGTCGGAACACTGAAGCTTTCTTT. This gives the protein CASSLARVGSRNTEAFF.

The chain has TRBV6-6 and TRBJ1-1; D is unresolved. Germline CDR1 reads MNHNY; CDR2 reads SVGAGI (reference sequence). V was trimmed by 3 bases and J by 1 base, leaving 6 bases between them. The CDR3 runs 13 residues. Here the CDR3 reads CASSYEGNTEAFF. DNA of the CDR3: TGTGCCAGCAGTTATGAGGGGAACACTGAAGCTTTCTTT.

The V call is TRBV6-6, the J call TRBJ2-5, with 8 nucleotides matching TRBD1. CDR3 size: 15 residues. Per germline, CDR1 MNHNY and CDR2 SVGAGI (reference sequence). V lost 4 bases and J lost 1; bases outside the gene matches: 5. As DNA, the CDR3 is TGTGCCAGCAGTTTCCAGGGGGCCCGCCAAGAGACCCAGTACTTC. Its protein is CASSFQGARQETQYF.

The CDR3 sequence: CASSARAGREAEQFF. The CDR3 coding sequence is TGTGCCAGCAGCGCACGGGCCGGGAGGGAAGCTGAGCAGTTCTTC. The J gene is TRBJ2-1, the V gene TRBV7-2; TRBD2 matches at 8 bases. J lost 9 bases, V lost 5 bases, and 12 bases had no gene match. The CDR3 sequence is 15 residues long. Germline V lookup: CDR1 SGHTA, CDR2 FQGNSA. Using reference TRBV7-2 and TRBJ2-1 for the parts outside the CDR3, the full variable domain is GAGVSQSPSNKVTEKGKDVELRCDPISGHTALYWYRQSLGQGLEFLIYFQGNSAPDKSGLPSDRFSAERTGGSVSTLTIQRTQQEDSAVYLCASSARAGREAEQFFGPGTRLTVL.

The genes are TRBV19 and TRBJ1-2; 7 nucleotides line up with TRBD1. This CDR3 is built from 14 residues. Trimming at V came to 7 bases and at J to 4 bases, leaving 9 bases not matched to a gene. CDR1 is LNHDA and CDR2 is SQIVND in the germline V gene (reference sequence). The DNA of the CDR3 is TGTGCCAGTAACAGGGACAGAACTATCTATGGCTACACCTTC. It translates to CASNRDRTIYGYTF.

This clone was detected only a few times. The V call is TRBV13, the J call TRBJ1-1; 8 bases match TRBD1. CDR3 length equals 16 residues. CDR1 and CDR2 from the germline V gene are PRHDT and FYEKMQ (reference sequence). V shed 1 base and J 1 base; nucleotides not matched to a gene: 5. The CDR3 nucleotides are TGTGCCAGCAGCTTAGTAACCGGGACAGGGAACACTGAAGCTTTCTTT. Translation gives CASSLVTGTGNTEAFF.

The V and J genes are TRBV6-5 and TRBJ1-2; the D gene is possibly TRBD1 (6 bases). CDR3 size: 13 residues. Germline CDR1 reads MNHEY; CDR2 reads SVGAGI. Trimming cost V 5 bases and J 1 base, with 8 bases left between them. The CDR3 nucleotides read TGTGCCAGCAGTCCGGACAGTAACTATGGCTACACCTTC. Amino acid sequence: CASSPDSNYGYTF.

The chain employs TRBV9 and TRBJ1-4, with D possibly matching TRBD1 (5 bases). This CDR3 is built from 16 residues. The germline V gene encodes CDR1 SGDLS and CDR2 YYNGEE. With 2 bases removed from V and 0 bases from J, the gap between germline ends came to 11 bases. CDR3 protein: CASSVGQGSTNEKLFF. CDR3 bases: TGTGCCAGCAGCGTGGGGCAAGGGTCAACTAATGAAAAACTGTTTTTT.

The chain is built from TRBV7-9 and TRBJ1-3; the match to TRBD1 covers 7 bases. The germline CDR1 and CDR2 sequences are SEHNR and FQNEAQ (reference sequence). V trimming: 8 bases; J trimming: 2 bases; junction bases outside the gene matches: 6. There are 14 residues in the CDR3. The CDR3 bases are TGTGCCAGCGCAGGGGGGTTCCCTGGAAACACCATATATTTT. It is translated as CASAGGFPGNTIYF.

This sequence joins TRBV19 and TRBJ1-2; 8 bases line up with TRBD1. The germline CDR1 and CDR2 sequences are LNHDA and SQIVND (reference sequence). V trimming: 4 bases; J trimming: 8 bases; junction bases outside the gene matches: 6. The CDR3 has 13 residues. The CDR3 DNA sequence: TGTGCCAGTAGTAAGGAACGGACAGGGGGCTACACCTTC. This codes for CASSKERTGGYTF.

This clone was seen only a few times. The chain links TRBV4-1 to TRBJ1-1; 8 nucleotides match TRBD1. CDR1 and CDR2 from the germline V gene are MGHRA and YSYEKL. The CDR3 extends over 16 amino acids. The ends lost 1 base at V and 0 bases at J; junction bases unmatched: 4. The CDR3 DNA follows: TGCGCCAGCAGCCAAGGGACAGGGAATATGAACACTGAAGCTTTCTTT. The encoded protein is CASSQGTGNMNTEAFF.

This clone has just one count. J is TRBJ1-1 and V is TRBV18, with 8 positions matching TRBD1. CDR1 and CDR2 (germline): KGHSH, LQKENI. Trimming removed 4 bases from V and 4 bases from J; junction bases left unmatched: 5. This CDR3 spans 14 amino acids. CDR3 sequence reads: CASSQETGATEAFF. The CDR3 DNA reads TGTGCCAGCTCACAAGAGACAGGGGCCACTGAAGCTTTCTTT. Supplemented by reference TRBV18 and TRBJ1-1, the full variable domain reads NAGVMQNPRHLVRRRGQEARLRCSPMKGHSHVYWYRQLPEEGLKFMVYLQKENIIDESGMPKERFSAEFPKEGPSILRIQQVVRGDSAAYFCASSQETGATEAFFGQGTRLTVV.

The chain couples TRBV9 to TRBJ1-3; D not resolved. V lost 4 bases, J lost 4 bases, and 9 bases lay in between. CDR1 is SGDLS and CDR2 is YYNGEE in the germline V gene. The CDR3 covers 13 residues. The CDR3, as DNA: TGTGCCAGCAGCCTCCAGGAAGGAAACACCATATATTTT. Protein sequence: CASSLQEGNTIYF.

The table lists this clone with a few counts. CDR3 coding DNA: TGTGCCAGCAGTTTTAAGCGTGTGGGACAGGGGAAGAGGGAGACCCAGTACTTC. Its protein is CASSFKRVGQGKRETQYF. The chain joins TRBV28 to TRBJ2-5; 10 nucleotides align to TRBD1. V lost 3 bases to trimming and J lost 5 bases; unmatched junction nucleotides: 15. Germline V lookup: CDR1 MDHEN, CDR2 SYDVKM. This CDR3 comprises 18 residues.

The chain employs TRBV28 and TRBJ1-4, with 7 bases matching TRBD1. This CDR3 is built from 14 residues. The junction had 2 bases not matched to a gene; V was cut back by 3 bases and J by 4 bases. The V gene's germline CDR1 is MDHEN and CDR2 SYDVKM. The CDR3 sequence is CASSFQGGNEKLFF. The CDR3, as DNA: TGTGCCAGCAGTTTCCAGGGGGGTAATGAAAAACTGTTTTTT.

CDR3 coding DNA: TGTGCCAGCAGTGCTACGGGTTTTCAGTACTTC. Protein sequence: CASSATGFQYF. The J gene is TRBJ2-4, the V gene TRBV6-1; D gene ambiguous. Trimming took 4 bases from V and 11 from J, leaving 9 bases between them. The CDR3 spans 11 residues. Germline loops: CDR1 MNHNS, CDR2 SASEGT.

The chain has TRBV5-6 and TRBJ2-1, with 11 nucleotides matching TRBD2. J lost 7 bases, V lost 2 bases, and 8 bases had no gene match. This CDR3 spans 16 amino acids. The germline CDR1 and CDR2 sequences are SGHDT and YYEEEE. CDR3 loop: CASSFRTSGSGNEQFF. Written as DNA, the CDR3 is TGTGCCAGCAGCTTTCGGACTAGCGGGTCCGGTAATGAGCAGTTCTTC.

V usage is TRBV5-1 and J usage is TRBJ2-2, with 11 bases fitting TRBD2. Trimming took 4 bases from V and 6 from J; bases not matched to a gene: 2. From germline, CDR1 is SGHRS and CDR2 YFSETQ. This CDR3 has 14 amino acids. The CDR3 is CASSHSGRAGELFF. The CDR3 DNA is TGCGCCAGCAGCCATAGCGGGAGGGCCGGGGAGCTGTTTTTT. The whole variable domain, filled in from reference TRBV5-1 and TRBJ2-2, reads KAGVTQTPRYLIKTRGQQVTLSCSPISGHRSVSWYQQTPGQGLQFLFEYFSETQRNKGNFPGRFSGRQFSNSRSEMNVSTLELGDSALYLCASSHSGRAGELFFGEGSRLTVL.

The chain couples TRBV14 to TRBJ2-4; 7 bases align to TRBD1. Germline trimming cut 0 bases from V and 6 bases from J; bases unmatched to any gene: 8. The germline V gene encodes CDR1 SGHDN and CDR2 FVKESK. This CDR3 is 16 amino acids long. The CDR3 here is CASSQDLQTGRNIQYF. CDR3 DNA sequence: TGTGCCAGCAGCCAAGATCTACAGACAGGGAGAAACATTCAGTACTTC.